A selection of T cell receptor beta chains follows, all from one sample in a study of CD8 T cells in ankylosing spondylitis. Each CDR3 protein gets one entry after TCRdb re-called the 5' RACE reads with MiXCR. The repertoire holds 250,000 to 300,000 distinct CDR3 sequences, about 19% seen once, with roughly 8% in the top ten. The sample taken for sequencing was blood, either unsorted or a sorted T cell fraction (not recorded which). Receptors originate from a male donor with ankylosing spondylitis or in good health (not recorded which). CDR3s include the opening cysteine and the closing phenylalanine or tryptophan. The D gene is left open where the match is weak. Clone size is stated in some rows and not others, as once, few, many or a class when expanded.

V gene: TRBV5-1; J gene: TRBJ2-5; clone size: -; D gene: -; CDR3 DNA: TGCGCCAGCAGCTTAGCTCCCGACAGGAGGAAGTACTTC; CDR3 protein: CASSLAPDRRKYF
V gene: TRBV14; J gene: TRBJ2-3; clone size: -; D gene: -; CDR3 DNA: TGTGCCAGCAGCCAAGGGACCTTAGTGGGAGCTAGCACAGATACGCAGTATTTT; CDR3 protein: CASSQGTLVGASTDTQYF
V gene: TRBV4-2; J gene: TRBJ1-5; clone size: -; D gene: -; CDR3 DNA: TGTGCCAGCAGCGCGGGACATTCACAGCCCCAGCATTTT; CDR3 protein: CASSAGHSQPQHF
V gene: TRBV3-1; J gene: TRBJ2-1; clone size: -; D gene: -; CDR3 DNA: TGTGCCAGCAGTTACACGTGGCGCGGATGGTACAATGAGCAGTTCTTC; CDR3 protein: CASSYTWRGWYNEQFF
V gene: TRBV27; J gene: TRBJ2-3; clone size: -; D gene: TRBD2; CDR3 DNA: TGTGCCAGCAGTTTAGCGGGAGTGATGGATACGCAGTATTTT; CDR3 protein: CASSLAGVMDTQYF
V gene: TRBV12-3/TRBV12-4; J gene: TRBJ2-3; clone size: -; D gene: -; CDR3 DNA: TGTGCCAGCAGTTTATTCGGCGGTCCTAGCACAGATACGCAGTATTTT; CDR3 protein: CASSLFGGPSTDTQYF
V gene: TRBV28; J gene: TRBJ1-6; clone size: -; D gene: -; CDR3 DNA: TGTGCCAGCAGGACGGGAGACAGGTCTAATTCACCCCTCCACTTT; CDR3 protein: CASRTGDRSNSPLHF
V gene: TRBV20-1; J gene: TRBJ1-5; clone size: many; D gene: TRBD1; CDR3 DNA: TGCAGTGCTAGAGCGATGGGACAGGGGAGGGATCAGCCCCAGCATTTT; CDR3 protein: CSARAMGQGRDQPQHF
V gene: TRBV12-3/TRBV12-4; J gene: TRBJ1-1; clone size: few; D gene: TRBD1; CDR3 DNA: TGTGCCAGCAGTTTAGAGCAGGGGGCACGCGCTTTCTTT; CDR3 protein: CASSLEQGARAFF
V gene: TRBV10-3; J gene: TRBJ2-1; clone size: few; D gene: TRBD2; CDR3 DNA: TGTGCCATCAGTGAAGGACTAGCGAGGAATGAGCAGTTCTTC; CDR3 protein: CAISEGLARNEQFF
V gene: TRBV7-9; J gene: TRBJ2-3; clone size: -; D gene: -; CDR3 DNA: TGTGCCACCCAGGCAAACACAGATACGCAGTATTTT; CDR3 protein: CATQANTDTQYF
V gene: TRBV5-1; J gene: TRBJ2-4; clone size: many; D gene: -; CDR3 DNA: TGCGCCAGCAGCCCGGACACACTTTTAGCCAAAAACATTCAGTACTTC; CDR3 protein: CASSPDTLLAKNIQYF
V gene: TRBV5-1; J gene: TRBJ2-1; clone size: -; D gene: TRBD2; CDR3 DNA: TGCGCCAGCAGCGGAAGTGGGACTAGCGGGAGCTTGGGTGAGCAGTTCTTC; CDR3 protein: CASSGSGTSGSLGEQFF
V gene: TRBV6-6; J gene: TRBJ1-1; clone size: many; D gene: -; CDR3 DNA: TGTGCCAGCACCGGGACGGCGAACACTGAAGCTTTCTTT; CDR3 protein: CASTGTANTEAFF
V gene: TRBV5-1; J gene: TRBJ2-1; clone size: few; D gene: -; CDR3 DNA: TGCGCCAGCCGCCTGGGGATCTCCTCCTACAATGAGCAGTTCTTC; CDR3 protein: CASRLGISSYNEQFF
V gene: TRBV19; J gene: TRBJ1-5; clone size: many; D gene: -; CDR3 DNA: TGTGCCAGTACCAATGGAGGCAGCCCAAATCAGCCCCAGCATTTT; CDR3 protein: CASTNGGSPNQPQHF
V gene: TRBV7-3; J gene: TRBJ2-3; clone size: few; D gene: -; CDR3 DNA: TGTGCCAGCCGGTTGGGGGGAACTAGCACAGATACGCAGTATTTT; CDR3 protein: CASRLGGTSTDTQYF
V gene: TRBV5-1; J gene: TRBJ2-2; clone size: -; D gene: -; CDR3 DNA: TGCGCCAGCAGCTTAGGGACTTCCGAAGGTTCCGGGGAGCTGTTTTTT; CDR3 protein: CASSLGTSEGSGELFF
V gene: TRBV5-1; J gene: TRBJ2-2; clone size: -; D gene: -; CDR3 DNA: TGCGCCAGCAGGATAAGCACCGGGGAGCTGTTTTTT; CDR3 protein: CASRISTGELFF
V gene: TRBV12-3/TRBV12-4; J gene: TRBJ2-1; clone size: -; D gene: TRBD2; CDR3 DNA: TGTGCCAGCAGCCCCTCTAGCGGCGTATCCAATGAGCAGTTCTTC; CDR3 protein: CASSPSSGVSNEQFF
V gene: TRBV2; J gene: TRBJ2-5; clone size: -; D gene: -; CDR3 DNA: TGTGCCAGCAGCCCGGGGCGGACCCAGTACTTC; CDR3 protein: CASSPGRTQYF
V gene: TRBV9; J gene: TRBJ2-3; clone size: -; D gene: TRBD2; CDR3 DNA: TGTGCCAGCAGCGTACCCCGACTAGCGGGGGGGACAGATACGCAGTATTTT; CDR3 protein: CASSVPRLAGGTDTQYF
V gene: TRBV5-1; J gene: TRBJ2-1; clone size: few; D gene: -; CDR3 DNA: TGCGCCAGCAGCAACAGACAGGCCTACAATGAGCAGTTCTTC; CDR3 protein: CASSNRQAYNEQFF
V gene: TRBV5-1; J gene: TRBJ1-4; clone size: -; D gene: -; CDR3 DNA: TGCGCCAGCAGCGCCGTTACTGAAGGGCTTGAAAAACTGTTTTTT; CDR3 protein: CASSAVTEGLEKLFF
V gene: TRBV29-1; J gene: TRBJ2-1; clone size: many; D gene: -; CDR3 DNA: TGCAGCGTTGATAATGGCAATGAGCAGTTCTTC; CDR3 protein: CSVDNGNEQFF
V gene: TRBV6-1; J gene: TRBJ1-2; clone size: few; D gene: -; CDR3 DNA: TGTGCCACCTCAGACGCCGGATCCTTTAACTATGGCTACACCTTC; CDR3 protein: CATSDAGSFNYGYTF
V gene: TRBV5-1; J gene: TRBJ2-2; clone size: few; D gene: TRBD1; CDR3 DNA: TGCGCCAGCAGCTTGGACAGGGGGCAATCTCGGTCCGGGGAGCTGTTTTTT; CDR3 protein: CASSLDRGQSRSGELFF